These T cell receptor beta chains were read from a single sample in a study of OX40 agonist ivuxolimab in advanced cancers. The assay was immunoSEQ multiplex PCR, and TCRdb's table has in-frame clones only and misses some. The repertoire holds about 81,000 clones, about 81% seen once, with 5.5% to 7% in the top ten. This specimen was CD4+ or CD8+ T cells sorted from blood, taken in a trial of the OX40 agonist ivuxolimab. The receptors were sampled from an adult with an advanced solid tumor such as melanoma, head and neck, liver or kidney cancer. Each CDR3 is given with its conserved first and last residue.

V gene	J gene	CDR3 protein
TRBV6-6	TRBJ2-1	CASSSHYNEQFF
TRBV7-9	TRBJ1-2	CASSPGAVGPNYGYTF
TRBV9	TRBJ2-3	CASSDSPGGGGDTQYF
TRBV7-7	TRBJ2-1	CASSPGPDNEQFF
TRBV5-8	TRBJ1-3	CASSRGQNSGNTIYF
TRBV6-1	TRBJ2-7	CASSEVAGGLYEQYF
TRBV7-3	TRBJ2-3	CASSSLGQVSDTQYF
TRBV28	TRBJ2-7	CASRGWGEGRYEQYF
TRBV19	TRBJ1-5	CASSGLNQPQHF
TRBV11-2	TRBJ2-2	CASSFWTLKNTGELFF
TRBV20-1	TRBJ2-1	CSLAANEQFF
TRBV7-9	TRBJ2-1	CASSTTSGRAWNEQFF
TRBV2	TRBJ1-5	CASSDFWTESNQPQHF
TRBV29-1	TRBJ2-2	CSVARSGGELFF
TRBV28	TRBJ1-6	CASSLGRGGPLHF
TRBV28	TRBJ2-2	CASSSRPGLTVGELFF
TRBV28	TRBJ2-1	CASKAPSYNEQFF
TRBV19	TRBJ2-7	CASSTARTGSGVSYEQYF
TRBV29-1	TRBJ2-3	CSVEAGTLKGTQYF
TRBV28	TRBJ2-2	CASSLRASGIWGTGELFF
TRBV20-1	TRBJ2-5	CSARDLETQYF
TRBV2	TRBJ2-1	CASSVQGAGGAYNEQFF
TRBV4-3	TRBJ2-1	CASSQDRLAGTYNEQFF
TRBV9	TRBJ2-1	CASSVEEAGPYNEQFF
TRBV6-6	TRBJ2-5	CASRPLGLETQYF
TRBV25-1	TRBJ2-5	CASSLGTETQYF
TRBV28	TRBJ1-2	CASSSGTNNYGYTF
TRBV7-9	TRBJ2-2	CASSLVGYTGELFF
TRBV6-1	TRBJ1-2	CAIHPTGSHGYTF
TRBV5-6	TRBJ2-1	CASSLGSSYNEQFF
TRBV13	TRBJ2-5	CASSLVGTGFQETQYF
TRBV27	TRBJ2-1	CASSFRLSYNEQFF
TRBV13	TRBJ2-7	CASSLFRQGTYEQYF
TRBV11-2	TRBJ2-2	CASTTDRVTGELFF
TRBV5-1	TRBJ2-1	CASSLSGQVGINEQFF
TRBV13	TRBJ1-4	CASSVAGFNEKLFF
TRBV2	TRBJ1-5	CASSLQGGPQHF
TRBV15	TRBJ1-6	CATSWAPGGGNNSPLHF
TRBV28	TRBJ1-1	CASSLPSGGTEAFF
TRBV18	TRBJ1-5	CASSPGSRNNQPQHF
TRBV28	TRBJ2-2	CASSLMSMDRAHTGELFF
TRBV11-2	TRBJ2-2	CASSLVTGLNTGELFF
TRBV4-2	TRBJ2-7	CASSQALALSSYEQYF
TRBV4-2	TRBJ1-6	CASSQDKGHPGSPLHF
TRBV4-1	TRBJ1-4	CASSQPLGEKLFF
TRBV7-2	TRBJ2-7	CASSWTTGYNEQYF